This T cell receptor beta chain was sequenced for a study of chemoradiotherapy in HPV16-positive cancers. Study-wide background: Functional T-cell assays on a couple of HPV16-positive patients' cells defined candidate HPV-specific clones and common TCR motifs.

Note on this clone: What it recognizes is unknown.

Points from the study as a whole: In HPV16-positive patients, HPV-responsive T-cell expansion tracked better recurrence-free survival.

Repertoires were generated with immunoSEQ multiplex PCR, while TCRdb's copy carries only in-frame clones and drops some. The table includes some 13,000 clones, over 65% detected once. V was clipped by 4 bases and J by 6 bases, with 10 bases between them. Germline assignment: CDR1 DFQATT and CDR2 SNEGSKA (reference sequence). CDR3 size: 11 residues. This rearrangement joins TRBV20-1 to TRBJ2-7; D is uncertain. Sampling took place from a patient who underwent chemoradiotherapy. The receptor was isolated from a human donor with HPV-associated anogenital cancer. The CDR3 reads CSANEVPEQYF. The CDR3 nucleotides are TGCAGTGCTAATGAGGTCCCCGAGCAGTACTTC.